This T cell receptor beta chain was captured in a study of CD8 T cells in ankylosing spondylitis (dated by TCRdb to about 2017). Looking at the study overall: The study set out to find disease-linked TCR variants by profiling T cell receptor beta repertoires in ankylosing spondylitis patients and healthy donors. The whole study cohort included 108 healthy donors and 20 to 30 ankylosing spondylitis patients. Peripheral blood was sampled, and synovial fluid was additionally collected from ankylosing spondylitis patients.

Reads for this sample came from an Illumina HiSeq 2500. Quantitative 5'-RACE with molecular barcodes was the method used to prepare the TCR beta libraries. In the paper's pipeline: Disease-linked TCR variants were identified with a new computational method built on a probabilistic model of VDJ rearrangement. TCRdb reran the public reads through fastp at Q25 and MiXCR, keeping productive beta chains. Identical CDR3 proteins give one entry, which carries the most common genes and DNA. TCRdb, rather than the study authors, made the V and J calls. For this sample there are about 300,000 distinct CDR3 sequences; 20% to 25% appear just once. The top ten clones comprise about 3.5% of the sample. On the study overall, not on this receptor specifically: Some motif variants had previously been reported in the synovial fluid and blood of reactive arthritis patients, which suggests shared mechanisms of disease initiation. Blood from ankylosing spondylitis patients appeared to be characterized by a TCR beta motif composed of 7 to 9 highly homologous amino acid variants. The disease-linked clones were reported to be significantly enriched in matched synovial fluid samples from ankylosing spondylitis patients. The disease-linked clones showed a CD8+ phenotype and occurred at relatively low frequencies in peripheral blood.

Worth noting for this clonotype: Its antigen has not been determined. Base qualities are missing; no much larger clone stands one base away.

The sequencing sample was made of blood, either unsorted or a sorted T cell fraction (not recorded which). The origin of this receptor is a female donor with ankylosing spondylitis or in good health (not recorded which).

At the DNA level, the sequence is TGCAGTGCTACTCCGACCTGGCGGGGGGCGCAGTATTTT. Its coded protein is CSATPTWRGAQYF. The chain employs TRBV20-1 and TRBJ2-3; TRBD2 lines up with 8 middle nucleotides. Relative to germline, V is missing 4 bases and J is missing 10 bases, with 10 bases of the junction outside any gene match. From the germline V gene (reference sequence), CDR1 is DFQATT and CDR2 is SNEGSKA. The CDR3 starts with the cysteine, ends with the phenylalanine, and has 13 residues. CDR3 DNA only is kept here, 39 bases in frame from base 1.